This T cell receptor beta chain was recorded in a study of cytomegalovirus exposure and HLA in healthy donors. Findings and limits, study-wide: Prediction of most subjects' HLA-A and HLA-B alleles by TCR beta sequences was reportedly accurate. Three CMV-associated chains were confirmed in vitro to be specific for CMV antigens. Within an earlier analysis, most TCR beta V segments proved productive either about 90% or about 30% of the time. Relative to equally common others, HLA-associated TCR beta chains showed greater clonal expansion in a later analysis.

PCR primers comprised 60 Vbeta and 13 Jbeta primers. Here immunoSEQ multiplex PCR was the method, and the copy in TCRdb shows in-frame clones only, minus some. The sample holds some 200,000 clones, around 74% seen once. About this clone: Its antigen is unidentified.

Germline V gene sequence: CDR1 MGHDK, CDR2 SYGVNS. This CDR3 comprises 18 residues. V shed 4 bases and J 3 bases; nucleotides not matched to a gene: 16. The TCR comes from a female donor in good health and CMV-seronegative. V is TRBV25-1 and J is TRBJ1-2, with 8 bases aligning to TRBD1. The sequencing sample was made of PBMCs. CDR3 region: CASSGPGQGEGGDYGYTF. The CDR3 DNA follows: TGTGCCAGCAGTGGCCCAGGACAGGGTGAAGGAGGCGACTATGGCTACACCTTC.